This T cell receptor (beta chain) derives from a study of Ad26.COV2.S vaccination and SARS-CoV-2 variants. In regard to this clone: Its antigen is not identified.

Specified treatment: around 19 received Ad26.COV2.S at low or high dose, single or two shots; about 5 received placebo; per-sample allocation not given. It was on day 63 after the first vaccine or placebo injection that samples were taken. SARS-CoV-2 spike from the Wuhan strain was encoded by the vaccine, an Ad26 vector. Study-wide results and limits: Placebo recipients trailed vaccine recipients in spike-specific TCR breadth.

V was pared by 3 bases and J by 8 bases, with 9 bases of the junction left unmatched. Germline lookup yields CDR1 LNHDA and CDR2 SQIVND (reference sequence). CDR3 size: 14 residues. Here immunoSEQ multiplex PCR was the method, and the copy in TCRdb shows in-frame clones only, minus some. In the table there are under 400,000 clones, around 87% of which are singletons. This clonotype was sampled from a person aged 18-60 years who received the Ad26.COV2.S COVID-19 vaccine or a placebo. This chain connects TRBV19 to TRBJ1-2; 7 bases fit TRBD1. Sequenced here: peripheral blood, sampled in a trial of Ad26.COV2.S vaccine versus placebo. CDR3 sequence: CASSMEPGGEGYTF. Written as DNA, the CDR3 is TGTGCCAGTAGTATGGAACCAGGGGGGGAAGGCTACACCTTC. The full variable domain, completed using reference TRBV19 and TRBJ1-2, is DGGITQSPKYLFRKEGQNVTLSCEQNLNHDAMYWYRQDPGQGLRLIYYSQIVNDFQKGDIAEGYSVSREKKESFPLTVTSAQKNPTAFYLCASSMEPGGEGYTFGSGTRLTVV.